These T cell receptor beta chains were read from a single sample in a study of radiation and T cells in renal cell carcinoma. Libraries were prepared by immunoSEQ multiplex PCR; TCRdb keeps only in-frame clonotypes and omits some of them. The sample has approximately 150,000 clones, around nine tenths seen once. Sample: blood, taken from a patient whose treatment included radiotherapy and nephrectomy. These receptors all come from a woman aged 45-60 years with renal cell carcinoma. CDR3s include the opening cysteine and the closing phenylalanine or tryptophan. D genes are given only for firm matches. The size entry is marked missing in some rows and otherwise reads once, few, many or a size class.

clone_size d_call j_call v_call cdr3_nt cdr3_aa
- TRBD2 TRBJ2-5 TRBV5-1 TGCGCCAGCAGCCCCGGACTAGCGGGGGGTGGAGAGACCCAGTACTTC CASSPGLAGGGETQYF
few - TRBJ1-5 TRBV12-5 TGTGCTAGTGGTTTCGGTGATCAGCCCCAGCATTTT CASGFGDQPQHF
- - TRBJ2-7 TRBV19 TGTGCCAGTAGTACCGGGCGGACCGGAGAGCAGTACTTC CASSTGRTGEQYF
- - TRBJ2-2 TRBV5-1 TGCGCCAGCAGCTTGGGTAGTTGGAACACCGGGGAGCTGTTTTTT CASSLGSWNTGELFF
once - TRBJ1-2 TRBV5-1 TGCGCCAGCAGCTTGGCTTCAGGCTATGGCTACACCTTC CASSLASGYGYTF
- TRBD1 TRBJ2-7 TRBV5-1 TGCGCCAGCAGCTTCCGGGACAGGGGTCCCTACGAGCAGTACTTC CASSFRDRGPYEQYF
- TRBD1 TRBJ1-5 TRBV7-2 TGTGCCAGCAGCCTCCAAACAGGGGGTACCCAGCCCCAGCATTTT CASSLQTGGTQPQHF
few - TRBJ1-1 TRBV7-3 TGTGCCAGCAGCTTAGAGTACAGGGCAGGAGGCACTGAAGCTTTCTTT CASSLEYRAGGTEAFF
- - TRBJ1-1 TRBV6-5 TGTGCCAGCAAACAGGACGAAGTGGGAGCTTTCTTT CASKQDEVGAFF
- TRBD1 TRBJ1-1 TRBV19 TGTGCCAGTAGTACGAACCCGACAGGGGGCCGAGCTTTCTTT CASSTNPTGGRAFF
once TRBD1 TRBJ1-4 TRBV10-3 TGTGCCATCAGTGAAAAGACAGGGACAACTAATGAAAAACTGTTTTTT CAISEKTGTTNEKLFF
once TRBD2 TRBJ2-2 TRBV7-2 TGTGCCAGCAGCTTAGCTTTACTAGCGGGTGGGAACACCGGGGAGCTGTTTTTT CASSLALLAGGNTGELFF
- - TRBJ1-2 TRBV25-1 TGTGCCAGCAGTAACGGGTTTTATGGCTACACCTTC CASSNGFYGYTF
once - TRBJ1-2 TRBV6-6 TGTGCCAGCAGTAAGCACCACCAGGATGGCTACACCTTC CASSKHHQDGYTF
- - TRBJ1-5 TRBV7-2 TGTGCCAGCAGCTCCGCCTGGTCGAATCAGCCCCAGCATTTT CASSSAWSNQPQHF
- - TRBJ1-1 TRBV6-1 TGTGCCAGCAGTGAATACGGTCGGGATGCTTTCTTT CASSEYGRDAFF
- TRBD2 TRBJ2-1 TRBV11-2 TGTGCCAGCAGCATAGGGGCTAGCGGGAGTAATCCGGCTGAGCAGTTCTTC CASSIGASGSNPAEQFF
- - TRBJ1-2 TRBV7-8 TGTGCCAGCAGCTTACAACAGCAATCGAGCTACACCTTC CASSLQQQSSYTF
- TRBD1 TRBJ1-2 TRBV11-3 TGTGCCAGCAGCGACGGACAGGGGATCTATGGCTACACCTTC CASSDGQGIYGYTF
- - TRBJ1-1 TRBV27 TGTGCCAGCAGTTTGGGCGAGGGAGCTTTCTTT CASSLGEGAFF
- - TRBJ2-7 TRBV5-1 TGCGCCAGCAGCGATAGCTACGAGCAGTACTTC CASSDSYEQYF
few - TRBJ1-1 TRBV29-1 TGCAGCGTTGGGGGGGCTGGCACTGAAGCTTTCTTT CSVGGAGTEAFF
- - TRBJ1-3 TRBV30 TGTGCCTGGACGGGCTCTGGAAACACCATATATTTT CAWTGSGNTIYF
- - TRBJ2-7 TRBV18 TGTGCCAGCTCAGCCGACAGCTACGAGCAGTACTTC CASSADSYEQYF
- - TRBJ1-1 TRBV19 TGTGCCAGTAGTACGACAGAAAGCACTGAAGCTTTCTTT CASSTTESTEAFF
- - TRBJ2-5 TRBV27 TGTGCCAGCGCCGGGGCAGAGCAAGAGACCCAGTACTTC CASAGAEQETQYF